This record covers a single T cell receptor beta chain. Its antigen is not yet known. Base qualities are missing; no much larger clone stands one base away. TCRbeta CDR3 regions were amplified from genomic DNA using the immunoSEQ Assay, a bias-controlled multiplex PCR. The authors' pipeline ran thus. Nucleated cell counts per sample were estimated from amplification of reference gene primers within the assay. Sequence reads were collapsed and filtered to measure the absolute abundance of every unique TCRbeta CDR3 rearrangement. For each sample, productive Simpson clonality was calculated by taking the square root of Simpson's diversity index across productive rearrangements. TCRdb provides this immuneACCESS table in a form limited to in-frame rearrangements. Some clones are lacking; in checked studies, under half of them reflect an unresolved V gene, and why the rest are absent is not known. D and trimming come from the DNA, and the V and J calls and clone size come from that table. Across this sample there are some 97,000 clones, with 90% seen only once. The ten most abundant clones make up around 5% of the sample.

The collaborating institutions used their own protocols to collect whole blood in K2EDTA tubes. Collaborator samples were shipped for TCRbeta analysis as frozen whole blood, isolated PBMCs, or DNA extracted from either sample type. This sample was included in a study of blood T cell repertoires in COVID-19 (dated by TCRdb to 2018 to 2021). Study-level background: Samples from collaborators originated in the United States, Italy and Spain and spanned both the acute and convalescent phases of COVID-19. The prospective study material was composed of cDNA or gDNA derived from T cells, B-cell-depleted T cells, or PBMCs. The dataset comprised deeply sampled blood TCRbeta repertoires from subjects exposed to, actively infected with, or recovered from COVID-19. The repertoires were released in a freely available public database meant as a resource for research on the immune response to SARS-CoV-2. The samples were drawn from the first 160 participants of the ongoing ImmuneRACE study and from 1,254 subjects provided by 6 global collaborators. Sample metadata almost always included a de-identified subject ID, COVID-19 status, age in years and sex. Where HLA class I and class II types were available, the types were taken from metadata supplied by the sample provider, not from assay-based typing.

The cysteine opens and the phenylalanine closes a CDR3 of 15 amino acids. Kept here is only the CDR3 DNA, which spans 45 bases and is read in frame from base 1. The germline ends are 18 bases apart after V is trimmed by 8 bases and J by 2 bases. Reading the germline V gene gives CDR1 KGHDR and CDR2 SFDVKD. Results and caveats for the whole study, not just this receptor: The amount of clinical and demographic metadata varied by source and participant and was provided uncurated.

Material for sequencing was peripheral blood. The TCR sequence derives from a middle-aged man with acute or convalescent COVID-19. Here the chain combines TRBV24-1 and TRBJ2-7, with the D segment identity uncertain. The encoded CDR3 is CATTPATIRAYEQYF. The nucleotide sequence reads as follows: TGTGCCACCACGCCCGCGACAATACGAGCCTACGAGCAGTACTTC.